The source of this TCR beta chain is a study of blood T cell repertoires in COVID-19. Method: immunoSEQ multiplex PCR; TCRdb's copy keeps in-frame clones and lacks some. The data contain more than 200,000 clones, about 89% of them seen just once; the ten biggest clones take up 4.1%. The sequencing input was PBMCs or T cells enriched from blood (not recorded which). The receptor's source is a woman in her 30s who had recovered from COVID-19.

This chain's CDR3 is CSVGTRAEKLFF. CDR3 sequence (DNA): TGCAGCGTTGGGACAAGGGCTGAAAAACTGTTTTTT. V and J are TRBV29-1 and TRBJ1-4; tentatively, D is TRBD1 (5 bases). Germline loops: CDR1 SQVTM, CDR2 ANQGSEA. This CDR3 has 12 amino acids. Trimming removed 4 bases from V and 7 bases from J, with 10 bases in between.